This entry features one T cell receptor (beta chain) sequence. This clone was observed a single time. Its binding antigen is unknown. The record has no base qualities; no much larger clone is one base away. Using the deep immunoSEQ assay, TCR CDR3 regions were amplified from genomic DNA by multiplex PCR. Extracted genomic DNA from each cell subset was distributed evenly across all wells of several immunoSEQ 96-well plates, and each plate was treated as a replicate. For sorted subsets, about 220 ng of genomic DNA, equivalent to around 29,000 T cell genomes, went into each replicate PCR. Purified libraries were measured with a Qubit 3.0 fluorometer, size-checked on a Bioanalyzer 2100, and measured again with the KAPA Library Quantification kit. Each immunoSEQ 96-well plate was sequenced on its own single-read 150-cycle Illumina NextSeq 550 flow cell. In the source study's methods: Because only junctional sequences without quality scores were contained in the immunoSEQ output, filtering matching that applied to full-length reads could not be performed. To assign V/J genes and CDR3, sequences were annotated against IMGT germline references using PyIR, a Python wrapper for IgBLAST v1.9. Reads were removed for weak V/J assignments (E-value above 1e-6), missing CDR3, stop codons, out-of-frame junctions, or ambiguous translated residues. V3J clonotypes were defined as sequences sharing the same inferred V gene, J gene, and CDR3 amino acid sequence. Percentage overlap between repertoires was calculated by dividing the number of shared unique clonotypes by the size of the smaller repertoire. Richness of each repertoire was evaluated using RTK rarefaction, the Chao1 estimator, and Recon v2.1 estimates of unobserved clonotypes. OLGA was used to compute generation probabilities for all TCRbeta clonotypes that the gDNA method yielded from a handful of donors. TCRdb obtained this table from immuneACCESS and retained in-frame rearrangements with V and J assigned. These tables miss some clones; where compared with another copy, unresolved V genes account for less than half of the shortfall, and the remainder is unexplained. D and trimming were read from the DNA, whereas the V and J calls and clone size are those reported in that table. A total of approximately 1.9 million clones appear in this sample, 80% to 95% of them only once. Clones ranked in the top ten supply more than 1.5% of the sample.

Sequences SGHNT (CDR1) and YYREEE (CDR2) are obtained from the germline V gene (reference sequence). The CDR3 has 14 amino acids, counting the end cysteine and phenylalanine. Kept here is only the CDR3 DNA, which spans 42 bases and is read in frame from base 1. Trimmed from V: 3 bases; trimmed from J: 4 bases; junction bases lacking a gene match: 3. This record belongs to a study of shared clonotypes between healthy human individuals (dated by TCRdb to 2018 to 2021). In the study overall: A couple of women and three men aged 18 to 49 years were included in the cohort. Per donor, leukapheresis produced somewhere between about 0.9 and 10 billion PBMCs. For each donor, CD4 naive and CD4 memory were each given three plates, CD8 naive was given two plates, and CD8 memory was given one plate. To increase sequencing depth and limit assay-specific biases, different laboratories used diverse techniques to prepare libraries and sequence TCR repertoires. The study deeply sequenced blood TCR repertoires of five healthy adults to estimate repertoire size and the extent of clonotype sharing between individuals. Study-wide conclusions, independent of this receptor: Pairwise subsampling indicated that sequencing depth was expected to affect the degree of clonotype sharing among donors. When several donors were compared, the shared fraction of clonotypes was about 5% for naive CD4, more than 3% for naive CD8, about 2.4% for memory CD4, and 0.3% to 0.5% for memory CD8. Clonotypes shared by all four sorted-subset donors showed higher generation probabilities than non-shared clonotypes. Rarefaction of sorted-subset datasets indicated incomplete sequencing despite the large sequencing depth. The small number of donors limited the genetic and exposure-history diversity represented. Naive subsets generally had larger estimated clonotype richness than memory subsets did. Only blood was sampled, and tissue TCR repertoires likely differ from those in blood.

CD8 naive samples were CD45RO-negative cells positively selected for CCR7, giving a CD45RA+CCR7+ population that excluded TemRA cells. The donors were healthy, HIV-negative adults who had no recently reported acute infections or vaccinations. Every donor was a Caucasian adult living in Nashville, Tennessee, USA. Blood was collected by leukapheresis, and PBMCs were isolated by Ficoll-Histopaque density gradient centrifugation and then cryopreserved in liquid nitrogen vapor phase. Purity and quantity of every magnetically sorted T cell population were checked by analytical flow cytometry. Genomic DNA was isolated from each sorted fraction and quantified by UV absorbance on a Nanodrop 2000c.

This receptor was obtained from a man in his late teens or twenties in good health. Some clones in this sample may be carry-over from other donors' samples. The V gene is TRBV5-4 and the J gene is TRBJ1-1; TRBD1 aligns with 10 central bases. Sample: naive CD8+ T cells from PBMCs. In the paper's terms, the cell subset or site label means: CD45RA+CCR7+. Here the CDR3 is given as CASSSRTGGTEAFF. The nucleotide sequence is TGTGCCAGCAGCTCCCGGACAGGGGGCACTGAAGCTTTCTTT.